The next 21 T cell receptor beta chains were all read from a single sample in a study of T cell repertoires in aging, cancer and after chemotherapy. Peripheral blood genomic DNA, not sorted cells or RNA, was the template. Multiplex touch-down PCR with TRB-A/B primers amplified rearranged V-D-J TRB sequences. MiXCR, run by TCRdb on the multiplex PCR reads, gives a single entry per CDR3 protein. The sample comprises thousands of distinct CDR3 sequences, almost 30% of which are singletons, and approximately 7% rests with the top ten. Sequences were obtained from blood. These receptors were taken from a human donor in good health.

The J gene is TRBJ2-2, the V gene TRBV20-1; 12 bases line up with TRBD2. CDR3 size: 16 residues. J was trimmed by 5 bases and V by 1 base; bases with no gene match: 5. Germline CDR1 and CDR2: DFQATT and SNEGSKA (reference sequence). The CDR3: CSARAPSGRATGELFF. For the CDR3, the DNA is TGCAGTGCTAGAGCCCCTAGCGGGAGGGCAACCGGGGAGCTGTTTTTT.

This clonotype has only a few counts. The chain combines TRBV12-3 or TRBV12-4 with TRBJ1-2; D may be TRBD1 (5 bases). The CDR3 runs to 14 residues. With 4 bases removed from V and 10 bases from J, the gap between germline ends came to 19 bases. CDR3 nucleotide sequence: TGTGCCAGCAGTTCTGGAGATTGGAGGGGCCACTACACCTTC. The encoded protein is CASSSGDWRGHYTF.

The chain carries TRBV20-1 and TRBJ2-5, with 12 bases lining up with TRBD1. CDR3 length: 18 residues. CDR1 is DFQATT, CDR2 SNEGSKA, per germline (reference sequence). V lost 0 bases to trimming and J lost 5 bases; unmatched junction nucleotides: 13. CDR3 amino acids: CSARDIHGTGGAWETQYF. The CDR3 region has the DNA TGCAGTGCTAGAGATATTCACGGGACAGGGGGCGCATGGGAGACCCAGTACTTC.

This chain joins TRBV7-9 and TRBJ1-2; tentatively, D is TRBD1 (6 bases). Trimming removed 7 bases at V and 4 bases at J, with 13 bases between. Germline V CDR1 and CDR2: SEHNR, FQNEAQ (reference sequence). There are 13 residues in the CDR3. The CDR3 region is CASTPVGAYGYTF. The CDR3 DNA sequence: TGTGCCAGCACCCCAGTGGGGGCCTATGGCTACACCTTC.

A single count supports this clonotype. A much larger clone sits a single nucleotide away, making a read error possible. The rearrangement joins TRBV19 to TRBJ1-5, with TRBD1 as a possible D gene (5 bases). This CDR3 comprises 13 residues. Germline assignment: CDR1 LNHDA and CDR2 SQIVND (reference sequence). CDR3: CASNRQLNQHQHF. CDR3 sequence (DNA): TGTGCCAGTAACAGACAGCTGAATCAGCACCAGCATTTT.

The rearrangement links TRBV6-6 to TRBJ2-2; tentative D call: TRBD2 (6 bases). The V end was cut by 6 bases, the J end by 0 bases, with 11 bases between. CDR1 and CDR2 (germline): MNHNY, SVGAGI (reference sequence). CDR3 length: 15 residues. This CDR3 reads CASRLAEANTGELFF. For the CDR3, the DNA is TGTGCCAGCAGATTAGCGGAGGCGAACACCGGGGAGCTGTTTTTT.

This clonotype has just a few counts. CDR3 sequence (DNA): TGTGCCAGCAGTTACGGGTTCTCGGAGACCCAGTACTTC. Its translation: CASSYGFSETQYF. V gene TRBV12-3 or TRBV12-4 combines with J gene TRBJ2-5; D ambiguous. The length of the CDR3 is 13 residues. Trimming cost V 4 bases and J 5 bases, with 11 bases left between them.

The rearrangement joins TRBV6-2 or TRBV6-3 to TRBJ1-1, with 7 nucleotides matching TRBD1. V was clipped by 6 bases and J by 0 bases; unmatched bases: 4. This CDR3 is 14 amino acids long. Germline CDR1 reads MNHEY; CDR2 reads SVGEGT. The CDR3 here is CASRITGVNTEAFF. CDR3 in DNA: TGTGCCAGCAGGATAACAGGGGTGAACACTGAAGCTTTCTTT.

The chain uses TRBV5-1 and TRBJ1-2; no clear D. The V end was cut by 3 bases, the J end by 4 bases, with 10 bases between. The CDR3 consists of 13 residues. Germline lookup yields CDR1 SGHRS and CDR2 YFSETQ. The CDR3 coding sequence is TGCGCCAGCAGCTCGGACGGCCTCTATGGCTACACCTTC. It specifies CASSSDGLYGYTF.

By share of the sample, this clonotype is medium-sized. The chain recombines TRBV19 with TRBJ2-2; weak D call: TRBD1 (5 bases). V was trimmed by 5 bases and J by 1 base, leaving 5 bases between them. CDR1 LNHDA and CDR2 SQIVND come from the germline V gene (reference sequence). This CDR3 spans 13 amino acids. The CDR3 DNA reads as TGTGCCAGTAGTGGACAGAACACCGGGGAGCTGTTTTTT. It yields the protein CASSGQNTGELFF. The variable domain in full, completed from reference TRBV19 and TRBJ2-2, reads DGGITQSPKYLFRKEGQNVTLSCEQNLNHDAMYWYRQDPGQGLRLIYYSQIVNDFQKGDIAEGYSVSREKKESFPLTVTSAQKNPTAFYLCASSGQNTGELFFGEGSRLTVL.

V gene TRBV19 combines with J gene TRBJ1-2, with 9 bases lining up with TRBD1. CDR1 is LNHDA, CDR2 SQIVND, per germline (reference sequence). Trimming at V came to 4 bases and at J to 5 bases, leaving 11 bases not matched to a gene. The CDR3 contains 16 residues. CDR3 bases: TGTGCCAGTAGTAGACAGGACAGGGGAATTTCTTATGGCTACACCTTC. It yields the protein CASSRQDRGISYGYTF.

This clonotype is classed as medium-sized. This chain uses TRBV11-3 with TRBJ2-5; 13 bases map to TRBD2. CDR1 and CDR2 from the germline V gene are SGHNT and YENEEA. This CDR3 has 16 residues. The ends lost 6 bases at V and 5 bases at J; junction bases unmatched: 9. This chain's CDR3 is CASSGLAGAFGETQYF. Here the CDR3 DNA reads TGTGCCAGCAGTGGACTAGCGGGGGCCTTTGGGGAGACCCAGTACTTC.

The gene calls are TRBV6-4 and TRBJ2-6, with a weak D call TRBD1 (5 bases). CDR1 and CDR2 (germline): MRHNA, SNTAGT. The CDR3 is 16 amino acids. With 0 bases removed from V and 0 bases from J, the gap between germline ends came to 6 bases. The CDR3 DNA sequence: TGTGCCAGCAGTGACTCCAGGGCCTCTGGGGCCAACGTCCTGACTTTC. Its translation is CASSDSRASGANVLTF.

V usage is TRBV5-4 and J usage is TRBJ2-5, with 8 bases that match TRBD1. CDR3 length equals 15 residues. The V segment lost 3 bases and the J segment 5 bases; nucleotides outside the gene matches: 9. CDR1 and CDR2 (germline): SGHNT, YYREEE (reference sequence). This CDR3 reads CASSSRDRLAETQYF. Written as DNA, the CDR3 is TGTGCCAGCAGCTCCCGGGACAGGTTGGCGGAGACCCAGTACTTC.

This rearrangement joins TRBV12-3 or TRBV12-4 to TRBJ2-7; a possible D gene is TRBD2 (6 bases). The CDR3 extends over 14 amino acids. V lost 3 bases to trimming and J lost 2 bases, with 11 bases between them. For the CDR3, the DNA is TGTGCCAGCAGTTTCGGAGGGGCCGCCTACGAGCAGTACTTC. This codes for CASSFGGAAYEQYF.

The sample holds a few counts of this clonotype. This chain uses TRBV7-9 with TRBJ1-3; D is unresolved. The length of the CDR3 is 12 residues. CDR1 and CDR2 from the germline V gene are SEHNR and FQNEAQ (reference sequence). V was pared by 5 bases and J by 3 bases, with 5 bases between. CDR3 region: CASSPGGNTIYF. In DNA, the CDR3 is TGTGCCAGCAGCCCAGGTGGAAACACCATATATTTT.

This clonotype was counted only a few times. The rearrangement uses TRBV6-2 or TRBV6-3 and TRBJ1-3, with D hard to call. The CDR3 extends over 14 amino acids. The germline V and J ends were trimmed by 2 bases and 4 bases, with 9 bases remaining between them. Germline V gives CDR1 MNHEY, CDR2 SVGEGT. The DNA of the CDR3 is TGTGCCAGCAGTTACCAGGTGGGAGGAAACACCATATATTTT. It is translated as CASSYQVGGNTIYF.

Details on this clonotype: It may be a read error: a sequence one base away is much more abundant. The CDR3 sequence: CASSLSCRAALHF. The DNA for the CDR3 is TGTGCCAGCAGTTTATCATGCAGGGCTGCCCTCCACTTT. The chain uses TRBV27 and TRBJ1-6; TRBD1 is a possible D gene (5 bases). The germline CDR1 and CDR2 sequences are MNHEY and SMNVEV (reference sequence). CDR3 length equals 13 residues. Trimming removed 0 bases from V and 14 bases from J, with 11 bases in between.

By its share, this clonotype is medium-sized. This sequence joins TRBV27 and TRBJ2-7; no definite D call. Germline V lookup: CDR1 MNHEY, CDR2 SMNVEV (reference sequence). The V gene lost 6 bases and the J gene lost 0 bases, with 12 bases spanning the gap. The CDR3 consists of 14 residues. In DNA form, the CDR3 reads TGTGCCAGCAGATCTGACGGAAACTCCTACGAGCAGTACTTC. Amino acids: CASRSDGNSYEQYF.

This clonotype has only a few counts. V and J are TRBV12-3 or TRBV12-4 and TRBJ2-7; 7 bases match TRBD1. V dropped 6 bases and J dropped 0; count of bases not matched to a gene: 5. The CDR3 sequence is 14 residues long. The CDR3 bases are TGTGCCAGCAGGATACAGGGGAGCTCCTACGAGCAGTACTTC. Translated, it gives CASRIQGSSYEQYF.

This clonotype is medium-sized (0.01 to 0.1%) within its sample. CDR3 coding DNA: TGTGCCAGCAGTTACGGTGGAGGCGTCTCTGGAAACACCATATATTTT. This gives the protein CASSYGGGVSGNTIYF. The chain uses TRBV6-5 and TRBJ1-3; D gene ambiguous. Germline CDR1 is MNHEY and CDR2 is SVGAGI. V lost 2 bases and J 0 bases, leaving 11 bases between the germline ends. The CDR3 length is 16 residues.